The 25 T cell receptor beta chains in this list originate from one sample, sequenced in a study of blood T cell repertoires in COVID-19. Produced via immunoSEQ multiplex PCR; TCRdb's table is partial and in-frame only. The sample lists 35,000 to 40,000 clones; around 90% were seen once. Sequencing used peripheral blood. These receptors originate from a man in his sixties or seventies with acute or convalescent COVID-19.

The V gene is TRBV28, the J gene TRBJ1-6; D is unclear. Per the germline V gene, CDR1 is MDHEN and CDR2 is SYDVKM. The CDR3 runs 16 residues. Between the trimmed V and J ends, which lost 3 bases and 5 bases, there was a span of 14 bases. CDR3 bases: TGTGCCAGCAGTTTTTCGCGCGGGCAGGATAATTCACCCCTCCACTTT. Translating it yields CASSFSRGQDNSPLHF. Full variable domain (rest looked up from reference TRBV28 and TRBJ1-6): DVKVTQSSRYLVKRTGEKVFLECVQDMDHENMFWYRQDPGLGLRLIYFSYDVKMKEKGDIPEGYSVSREKKERFSLILESASTNQTSMYLCASSFSRGQDNSPLHFGNGTRLTVT.

V gene TRBV7-2 combines with J gene TRBJ2-7; 9 nucleotides match TRBD1. This CDR3 has 14 amino acids. Germline V gene sequence: CDR1 SGHTA, CDR2 FQGNSA. Losses at the gene ends were 2 bases for V and 6 bases for J; bases not matched to a gene: 5. The CDR3: CASSLRQGGVEQYF. For the CDR3, the DNA is TGTGCCAGCAGCTTAAGACAGGGGGGAGTCGAGCAGTACTTC.

The chain carries TRBV6-2 or TRBV6-3 and TRBJ2-5; TRBD2 aligns across 7 bases. The CDR3 is 15 amino acids. V was clipped by 2 bases and J by 1 base; unmatched bases: 4. Per germline, CDR1 MNHEY and CDR2 SVGEGT. CDR3 sequence: CASSYLGTTQETQYF. The CDR3 DNA reads as TGTGCCAGCAGTTACCTAGGGACTACCCAAGAGACCCAGTACTTC.

This clone is classed as medium-sized. This chain uses TRBV6-5 with TRBJ1-6, with D unclear. Germline V gene data show CDR1 as MNHEY and CDR2 as SVGAGI. The CDR3 spans 12 residues. The V end was cut by 2 bases, the J end by 10 bases, with 6 bases between. CDR3 sequence: CASSYGLSPLHF. The CDR3 DNA reads TGTGCCAGCAGTTACGGCCTCTCACCCCTCCACTTT.

The chain recombines TRBV5-1 with TRBJ1-4; TRBD1 might be the D (5 bases). This CDR3 comprises 16 residues. Looked up from germline, CDR1 is SGHRS and CDR2 is YFSETQ. V lost 0 bases and J lost 4, with 13 bases in between. CDR3 residues: CASSLATGLGNEKLFF. The CDR3 DNA reads TGCGCCAGCAGCTTGGCTACAGGTCTTGGTAATGAAAAACTGTTTTTT.

The rearrangement uses TRBV15 and TRBJ2-4; 7 nucleotides agree with TRBD2. Germline CDR1 and CDR2: LNHNV and YYDKDF (reference sequence). This CDR3 has 14 amino acids. V dropped 1 base and J dropped 6; count of bases not matched to a gene: 3. For the CDR3, the DNA is TGTGCCACCAGCAGAGGGGGGGAGGGAAACATTCAGTACTTC. Protein sequence: CATSRGGEGNIQYF. Using reference TRBV15 and TRBJ2-4 for the parts outside the CDR3, the full variable domain is DAMVIQNPRYQVTQFGKPVTLSCSQTLNHNVMYWYQQKSSQAPKLLFHYYDKDFNNEADTPDNFQSRRPNTSFCFLDIRSPGLGDTAMYLCATSRGGEGNIQYFGAGTRLSVL.

This clone was counted a single time. The genes are TRBV12-3 or TRBV12-4 and TRBJ2-7; tentatively, D is TRBD2 (6 bases). Trimming left V 6 bases short and J 3 bases short, with 12 bases between. The CDR3 is 13 amino acids. The CDR3 DNA follows: TGTGCCAGCAGGCGGGGCAGGGACTACGAGCAGTACTTC. This encodes CASRRGRDYEQYF.

The chain links TRBV6-5 to TRBJ1-1; D gene uncertain. In germline, CDR1 is MNHEY, CDR2 SVGAGI. Trimming stripped 4 bases from V and 0 bases from J, with 15 bases between. There are 16 residues in the CDR3. The CDR3 here is CASSSGSKRLNTEAFF. The CDR3 DNA follows: TGTGCCAGCAGTTCCGGGTCTAAGAGGCTGAACACTGAAGCTTTCTTT.

This clone has just one count. The V and J genes are TRBV9 and TRBJ2-3; 7 nucleotides align to TRBD2. The CDR3 loop spans 15 amino acids. CDR1 is SGDLS and CDR2 is YYNGEE in the germline V gene. Germline trimming cut 1 base from V and 5 bases from J; bases unmatched to any gene: 7. This CDR3 is CASSVLLSSGDTQYF. The CDR3 nucleotides are TGTGCCAGCAGCGTACTCCTTTCTAGCGGAGATACGCAGTATTTT.

J is TRBJ2-2 and V is TRBV24-1; D is unclear. Germline CDR1 KGHDR, CDR2 SFDVKD. There are 14 residues in the CDR3. V was trimmed by 2 bases and J by 5 bases, leaving 8 bases between them. CDR3 amino acids: CATSDSTPTGELFF. The DNA for the CDR3 is TGTGCCACCAGTGATTCGACTCCTACCGGGGAGCTGTTTTTT.

The rearrangement joins TRBV10-3 to TRBJ2-1, with D tentatively TRBD2 (6 bases). The germline gives CDR1 ENHRY, CDR2 SYGVKD. The CDR3 contains 18 residues. V shed 2 bases and J shed 0 bases, with 17 bases lying between them. The CDR3 nucleotides are TGTGCCATCAGTGAGAGAGGAGTTGGCGGGAACTCCTACAATGAGCAGTTCTTC. Encoded protein: CAISERGVGGNSYNEQFF.

The genes are TRBV25-1 and TRBJ2-3; D is perhaps TRBD1 (6 bases). V lost 3 bases, J lost 0 bases, and 13 bases lay in between. CDR1 is MGHDK and CDR2 is SYGVNS in the germline V gene. CDR3 length: 16 residues. CDR3 sequence: CASSDAGAPSTDTQYF. The CDR3 nucleotides are TGTGCCAGCAGTGATGCAGGGGCCCCTAGCACAGATACGCAGTATTTT.

This clone was seen only a few times. The chain couples TRBV6-5 to TRBJ2-6; no reliable D call. This CDR3 has 13 residues. V was trimmed by 10 bases and J by 1 base, leaving 8 bases between them. CDR1 is MNHEY, CDR2 SVGAGI, per germline. This chain's CDR3 is CATVNSGANVLTF. CDR3 nucleotides: TGTGCCACAGTAAATTCTGGGGCCAACGTCCTGACTTTC.

The CDR3 region has the DNA TGCGCCAGCAGCTTGGCTCGGGAGAGGAAAGAGACCCAGTACTTC. Translated, it gives CASSLARERKETQYF. The chain links TRBV5-1 to TRBJ2-5, with D perhaps matching TRBD2 (6 bases). V shed 0 bases and J shed 3 bases, with 12 bases lying between them. Germline assignment: CDR1 SGHRS and CDR2 YFSETQ. This CDR3 region has 15 residues.

The CDR3 nucleotides are TGCGCCAGCAGCCCCTCGACAGCGAACAATGAAAAACTGTTTTTT. Translation: CASSPSTANNEKLFF. This chain links TRBV5-1 with TRBJ1-4, with D possibly matching TRBD1 (5 bases). Germline V lookup: CDR1 SGHRS, CDR2 YFSETQ. Trimming cost V 4 bases and J 5 bases, with 15 bases left between them. This CDR3 has 15 residues.

The rearrangement uses TRBV28 and TRBJ1-2; D unresolved. The V end lost 6 bases, the J end lost 2 bases, and 10 bases lay between the germline ends. The CDR3 length is 13 residues. Germline CDR1 reads MDHEN; CDR2 reads SYDVKM. This CDR3 reads CASSLGRNYGYTF. The CDR3 DNA sequence: TGTGCCAGCAGCCTTGGCAGAAACTATGGCTACACCTTC.

The V call is TRBV27, the J call TRBJ2-3; 13 nucleotides align to TRBD2. The length of the CDR3 is 15 residues. Germline values: CDR1 MNHEY, CDR2 SMNVEV (reference sequence). V lost 6 bases, J lost 1 base, and 1 base stayed unmatched. CDR3 amino acids: CASSGLAGGTDTQYF. The CDR3 nucleotides are TGTGCCAGCAGCGGACTAGCGGGGGGCACAGATACGCAGTATTTT.

This chain connects TRBV19 to TRBJ1-5; 7 bases are a match to TRBD1. CDR1 LNHDA and CDR2 SQIVND come from the germline V gene (reference sequence). Trimming took 6 bases from V and 0 from J; bases not matched to a gene: 17. The CDR3 is 19 residues long. CDR3 bases: TGTGCCAGTAGACTAACCGAATCGGGACAGCCGATTAGCAATCAGCCCCAGCATTTT. This gives the protein CASRLTESGQPISNQPQHF.

The chain links TRBV3-1 (or the pseudogene TRBV3-2) to TRBJ2-7; a possible D gene is TRBD2 (5 bases). The CDR3 has 13 amino acids. CDR1 LGHDT and CDR2 YNNKEL come from the germline V gene (reference sequence). Trimming pared 2 bases from V and 4 bases from J, leaving 9 bases between. CDR3 in DNA: TGTGCCAGCAGCCAATACAGCGGATACGAGCAGTACTTC. Its translation is CASSQYSGYEQYF.

This chain links TRBV6-2 or TRBV6-3 with TRBJ2-1; tentatively, D is TRBD1 (5 bases). V lost 5 bases, J lost 4 bases, and 15 bases lay in between. This CDR3 region has 15 residues. The germline V gene has CDR1 MNHEY and CDR2 SVGEGT. CDR3 DNA sequence: TGTGCCAGCAGTCCGCAGGGTCCTAGTTACAATGAGCAGTTCTTC. Translation gives CASSPQGPSYNEQFF.

V and J are TRBV29-1 and TRBJ1-4, with TRBD1 as a possible D gene (5 bases). The germline V and J ends were trimmed by 7 bases and 0 bases, with 12 bases remaining between them. The CDR3 consists of 14 residues. Germline V CDR1 and CDR2: SQVTM, ANQGSEA. CDR3 residues: CSALDTTTNEKLFF. Here the CDR3 DNA reads TGCAGCGCCTTGGACACCACAACTAATGAAAAACTGTTTTTT.

This rearrangement joins TRBV9 to TRBJ2-3, with 7 bases lining up with TRBD2. V gave up 2 bases and J gave up 1 base; unmatched junction bases: 4. In germline, CDR1 is SGDLS, CDR2 YYNGEE. The CDR3 covers 15 residues. The CDR3 DNA is TGTGCCAGCAGCGTGGGGGGAGGGGGCACAGATACGCAGTATTTT. As protein: CASSVGGGGTDTQYF.

This clone was observed a single time. The V call is TRBV27, the J call TRBJ2-7, with D possibly being TRBD2 (5 bases). The CDR3 consists of 14 residues. Trimming cost V 0 bases and J 4 bases, with 10 bases left between them. CDR1 MNHEY and CDR2 SMNVEV come from the germline V gene (reference sequence). The CDR3 DNA follows: TGTGCCAGCAGTTTATCCCGGACGGGGTACGAGCAGTACTTC. Its protein is CASSLSRTGYEQYF.

The chain has TRBV28 and TRBJ2-3, with TRBD2 matching over 7 bases. Germline assignment: CDR1 MDHEN and CDR2 SYDVKM. This CDR3 is built from 14 residues. The J segment lost 3 bases and the V segment lost 5 bases, leaving 5 bases of the junction unmatched. In DNA, the CDR3 is TGTGCCAGCAGTCCGGGGGGTTCGACAGATACGCAGTATTTT. This translates into CASSPGGSTDTQYF.

This clone appeared once. The genes are TRBV3-1 (or the pseudogene TRBV3-2) and TRBJ2-7; 8 bases agree with TRBD1. The CDR3 runs 14 residues. Looked up from germline, CDR1 is LGHDT and CDR2 is YNNKEL (reference sequence). The junction had 7 bases not matched to a gene; V was cut back by 2 bases and J by 7 bases. CDR3 nucleotides: TGTGCCAGCAGCCAAATGACAGGGGTGGGGGAGCAGTACTTC. Its protein is CASSQMTGVGEQYF.